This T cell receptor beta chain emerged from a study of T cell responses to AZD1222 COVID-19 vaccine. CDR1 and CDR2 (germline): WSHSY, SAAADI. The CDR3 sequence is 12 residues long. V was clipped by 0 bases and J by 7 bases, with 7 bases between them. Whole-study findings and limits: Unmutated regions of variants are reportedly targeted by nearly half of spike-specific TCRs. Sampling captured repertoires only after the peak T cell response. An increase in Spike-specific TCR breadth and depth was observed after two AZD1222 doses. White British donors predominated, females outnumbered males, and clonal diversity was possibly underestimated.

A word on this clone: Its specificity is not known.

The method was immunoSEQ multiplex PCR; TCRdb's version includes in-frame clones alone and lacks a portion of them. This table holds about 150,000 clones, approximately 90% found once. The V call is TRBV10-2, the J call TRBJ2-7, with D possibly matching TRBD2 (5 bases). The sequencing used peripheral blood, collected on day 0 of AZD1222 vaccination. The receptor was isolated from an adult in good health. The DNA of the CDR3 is TGCGCCAGCAGTGAGTCTCGCGGGGAGCAGTACTTC. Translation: CASSESRGEQYF.